This TCR beta chain was identified in a study of blood T cells in healthy people across ages. Using a J-beta primer mix together with a sample-barcoded 5' primer, a second PCR was run for about 7 to 12 cycles. From the 5' RACE reads, TCRdb called clonotypes with MiXCR, one entry per CDR3 protein. The data contain about 1,800,000 distinct CDR3 sequences, 28% of them singletons. There are 11 residues in the CDR3. CDR1 is DFQATT, CDR2 SNEGSKA, per germline (reference sequence). V gave up 4 bases and J gave up 11 bases, with 14 bases separating them. The chain employs TRBV20-1 and TRBJ1-1; D is unclear. This receptor was identified in a woman in her twenties or thirties in good health. Sequenced: blood. CDR3 amino acids: CSAIEDLGAFF. DNA of the CDR3: TGCAGTGCTATAGAGGACCTGGGGGCTTTCTTT.